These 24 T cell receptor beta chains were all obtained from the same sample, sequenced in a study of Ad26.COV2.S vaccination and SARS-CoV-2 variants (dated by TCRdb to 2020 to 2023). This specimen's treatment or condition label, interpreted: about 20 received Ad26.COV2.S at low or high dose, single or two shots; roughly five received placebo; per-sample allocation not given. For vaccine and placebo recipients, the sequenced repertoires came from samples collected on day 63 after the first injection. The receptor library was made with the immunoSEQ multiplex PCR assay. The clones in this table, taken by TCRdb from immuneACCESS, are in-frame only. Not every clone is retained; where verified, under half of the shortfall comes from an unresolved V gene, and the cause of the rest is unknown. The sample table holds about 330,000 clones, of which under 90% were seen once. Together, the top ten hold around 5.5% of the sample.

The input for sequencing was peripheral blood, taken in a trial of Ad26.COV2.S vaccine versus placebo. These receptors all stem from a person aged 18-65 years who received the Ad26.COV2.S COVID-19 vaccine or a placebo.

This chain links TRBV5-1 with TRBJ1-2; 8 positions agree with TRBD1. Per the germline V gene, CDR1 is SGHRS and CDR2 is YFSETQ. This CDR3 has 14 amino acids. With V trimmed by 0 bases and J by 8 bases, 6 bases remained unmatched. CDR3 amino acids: CASSLDRGVVGYTF. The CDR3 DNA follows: TGCGCCAGCAGCTTGGACAGGGGGGTAGTGGGCTACACCTTC.

The CDR3 is CASSLALGQGEGEAFF. The CDR3 DNA follows: TGTGCCAGCAGCTTGGCCTTGGGACAGGGGGAGGGTGAAGCTTTCTTT. This rearrangement joins TRBV5-6 to TRBJ1-1, with 11 positions matching TRBD1. Trimming took 0 bases from V and 7 from J; bases not matched to a gene: 8. Germline CDR1 is SGHDT and CDR2 is YYEEEE. The CDR3 totals 16 residues.

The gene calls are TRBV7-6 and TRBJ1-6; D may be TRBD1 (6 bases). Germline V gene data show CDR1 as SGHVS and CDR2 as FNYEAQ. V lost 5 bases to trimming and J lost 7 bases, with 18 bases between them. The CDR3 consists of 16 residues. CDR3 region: CASSRYPPGGNSPLHF. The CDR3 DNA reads TGTGCCAGCAGCCGATATCCGCCGGGGGGCAATTCACCCCTCCACTTT.

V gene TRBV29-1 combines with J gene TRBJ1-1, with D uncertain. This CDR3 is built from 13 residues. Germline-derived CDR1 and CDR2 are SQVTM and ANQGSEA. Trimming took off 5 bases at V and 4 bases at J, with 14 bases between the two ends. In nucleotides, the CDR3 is TGCAGCGTTACTTGGCCCCACATCACTGAAGCTTTCTTT. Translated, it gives CSVTWPHITEAFF.

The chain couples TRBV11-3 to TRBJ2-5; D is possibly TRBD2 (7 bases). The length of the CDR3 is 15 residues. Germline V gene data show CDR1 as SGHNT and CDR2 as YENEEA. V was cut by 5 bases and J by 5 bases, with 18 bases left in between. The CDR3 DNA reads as TGTGCCAGCAGCCCGAGTCGGGGGGCCAGGGAGACCCAGTACTTC. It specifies CASSPSRGARETQYF. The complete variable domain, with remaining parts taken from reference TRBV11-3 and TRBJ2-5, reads EAGVVQSPRYKIIEKKQPVAFWCNPISGHNTLYWYLQNLGQGPELLIRYENEEAVDDSQLPKDRFSAERLKGVDSTLKIQPAELGDSAVYLCASSPSRGARETQYFGPGTRLLVL.

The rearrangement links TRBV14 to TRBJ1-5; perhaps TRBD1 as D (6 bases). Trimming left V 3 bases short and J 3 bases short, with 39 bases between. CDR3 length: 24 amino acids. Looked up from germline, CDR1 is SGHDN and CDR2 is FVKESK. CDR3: CASSQAGVLAGGPITPDYNQPQHF. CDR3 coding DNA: TGTGCCAGCAGCCAGGCGGGCGTCTTAGCTGGGGGCCCTATTACCCCCGACTACAATCAGCCCCAGCATTTT.

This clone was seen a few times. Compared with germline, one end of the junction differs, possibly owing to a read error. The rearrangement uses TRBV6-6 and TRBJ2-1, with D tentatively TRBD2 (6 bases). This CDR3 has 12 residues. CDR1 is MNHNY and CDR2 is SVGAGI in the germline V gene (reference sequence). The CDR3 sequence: CASTMDRDSYLF. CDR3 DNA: TGTGCCAGCACAATGGACCGGGACTCCTATCTCTTC.

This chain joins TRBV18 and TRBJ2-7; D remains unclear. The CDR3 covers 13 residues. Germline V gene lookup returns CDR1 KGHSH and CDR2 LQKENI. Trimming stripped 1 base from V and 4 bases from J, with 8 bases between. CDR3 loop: CASSPRHKYEQYF. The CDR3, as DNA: TGTGCCAGCTCACCACGCCACAAATACGAGCAGTACTTC.

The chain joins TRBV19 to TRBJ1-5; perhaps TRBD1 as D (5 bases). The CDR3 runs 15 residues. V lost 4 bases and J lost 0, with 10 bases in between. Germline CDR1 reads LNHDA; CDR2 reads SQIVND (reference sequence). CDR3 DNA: TGTGCCAGTAGTACGACAGTTATTAGCAATCAGCCCCAGCATTTT. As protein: CASSTTVISNQPQHF.

CDR3: CASSLRQRGFQDTGELFF. The CDR3 DNA reads as TGTGCCAGCAGTCTGAGACAGCGTGGGTTTCAGGACACCGGGGAGCTGTTTTTT. The chain is built from TRBV28 and TRBJ2-2; D is perhaps TRBD1 (5 bases). There are 18 residues in the CDR3. V was shortened by 5 bases and J by 3 bases, with 22 bases between the two germline ends. CDR1 and CDR2 from the germline V gene are MDHEN and SYDVKM.

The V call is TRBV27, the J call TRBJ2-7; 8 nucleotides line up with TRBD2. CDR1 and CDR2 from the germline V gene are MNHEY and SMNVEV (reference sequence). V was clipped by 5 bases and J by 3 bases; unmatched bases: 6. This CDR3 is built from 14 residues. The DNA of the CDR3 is TGTGCCAGCAGTCCCCGCGGGGGGAACTACGAGCAGTACTTC. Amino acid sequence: CASSPRGGNYEQYF.

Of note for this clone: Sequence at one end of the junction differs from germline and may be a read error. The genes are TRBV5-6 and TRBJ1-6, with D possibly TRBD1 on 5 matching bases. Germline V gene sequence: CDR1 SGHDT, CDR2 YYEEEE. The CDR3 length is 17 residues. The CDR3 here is CASSLGGVGPRNSPLHF. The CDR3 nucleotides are TGTGCCAGCAGTTTGGGGGGAGTAGGGCCGAGAAATTCACCCCTCCACTTT.

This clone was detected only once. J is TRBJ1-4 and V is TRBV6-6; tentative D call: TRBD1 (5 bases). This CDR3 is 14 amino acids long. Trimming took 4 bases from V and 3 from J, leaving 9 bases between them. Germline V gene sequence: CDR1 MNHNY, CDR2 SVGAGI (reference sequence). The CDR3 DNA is TGTGCCAGCAGTTTTGGGACGTCTAATGAAAAACTGTTTTTT. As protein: CASSFGTSNEKLFF.

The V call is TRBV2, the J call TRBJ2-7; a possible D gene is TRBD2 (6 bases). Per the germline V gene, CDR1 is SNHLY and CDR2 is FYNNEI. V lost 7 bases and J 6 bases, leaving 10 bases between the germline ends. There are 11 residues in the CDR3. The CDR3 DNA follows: TGTGCCAGCATGGAGGGGACCGAGCAGTACTTC. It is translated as CASMEGTEQYF.

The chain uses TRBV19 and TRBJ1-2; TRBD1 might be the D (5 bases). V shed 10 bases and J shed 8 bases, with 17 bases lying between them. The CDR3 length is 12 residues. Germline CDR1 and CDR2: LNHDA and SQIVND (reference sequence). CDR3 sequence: CATTPAGGGYTF. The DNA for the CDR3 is TGTGCCACCACTCCGGCGGGGGGAGGCTACACCTTC.

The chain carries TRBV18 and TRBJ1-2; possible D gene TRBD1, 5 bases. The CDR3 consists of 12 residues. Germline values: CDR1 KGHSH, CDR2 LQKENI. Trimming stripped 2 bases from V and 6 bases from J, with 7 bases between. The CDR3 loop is CASSPAGDGYTF. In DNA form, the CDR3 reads TGTGCCAGCTCACCAGCGGGGGATGGCTACACCTTC.

CDR3 amino acids: CASSYGAGVGTEAFF. The CDR3 DNA follows: TGTGCCAGCAGTTATGGTGCAGGGGTTGGCACTGAAGCTTTCTTT. This chain connects TRBV6-2 or TRBV6-3 to TRBJ1-1, with D maybe TRBD1 (6 bases). In germline, CDR1 is MNHEY, CDR2 SVGEGT. V was trimmed by 3 bases and J by 4 bases, leaving 15 bases between them. CDR3 length equals 15 residues.

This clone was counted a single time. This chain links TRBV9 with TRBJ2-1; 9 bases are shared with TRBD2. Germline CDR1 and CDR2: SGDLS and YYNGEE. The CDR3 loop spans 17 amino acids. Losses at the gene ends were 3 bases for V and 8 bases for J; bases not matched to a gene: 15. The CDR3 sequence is CASSEDPSGVNLDEQFF. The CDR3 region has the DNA TGTGCCAGCAGCGAGGACCCTAGCGGGGTTAATCTGGATGAGCAGTTCTTC.

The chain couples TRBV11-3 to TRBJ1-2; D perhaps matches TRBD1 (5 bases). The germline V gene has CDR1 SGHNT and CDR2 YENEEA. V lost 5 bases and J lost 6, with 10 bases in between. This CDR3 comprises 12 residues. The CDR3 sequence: CASSRKGNGYTF. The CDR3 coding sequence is TGTGCCAGCAGCAGGAAGGGGAATGGCTACACCTTC.

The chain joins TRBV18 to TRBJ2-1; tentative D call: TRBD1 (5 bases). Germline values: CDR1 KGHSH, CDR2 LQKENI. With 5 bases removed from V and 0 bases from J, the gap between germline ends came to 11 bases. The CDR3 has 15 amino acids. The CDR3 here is CASSSRTGSYNEQFF. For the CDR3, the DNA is TGTGCCAGCTCATCTAGAACAGGCTCCTACAATGAGCAGTTCTTC.

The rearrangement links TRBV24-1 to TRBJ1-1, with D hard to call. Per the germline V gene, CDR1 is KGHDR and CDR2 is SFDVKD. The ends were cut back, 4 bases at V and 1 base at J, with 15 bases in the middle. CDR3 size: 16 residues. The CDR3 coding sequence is TGTGCCACCAGTGACCTAGGTGGAGTGGGGAACACTGAAGCTTTCTTT. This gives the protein CATSDLGGVGNTEAFF.

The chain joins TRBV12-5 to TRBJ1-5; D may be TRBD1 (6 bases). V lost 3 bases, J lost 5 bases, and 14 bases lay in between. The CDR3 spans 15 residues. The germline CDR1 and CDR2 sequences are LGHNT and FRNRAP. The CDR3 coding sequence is TGTGCTAGTGGTTTTTCAAAACAGGGCCATCAGCCCCAGCATTTT. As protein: CASGFSKQGHQPQHF.

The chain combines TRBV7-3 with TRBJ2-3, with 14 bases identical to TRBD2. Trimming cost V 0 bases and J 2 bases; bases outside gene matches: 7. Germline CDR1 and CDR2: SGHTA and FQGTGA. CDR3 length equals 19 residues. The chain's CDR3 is CASSLTRTSGRWATDTQYF. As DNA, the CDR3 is TGTGCCAGCAGCTTAACCAGGACTAGCGGGAGGTGGGCCACAGATACGCAGTATTTT.

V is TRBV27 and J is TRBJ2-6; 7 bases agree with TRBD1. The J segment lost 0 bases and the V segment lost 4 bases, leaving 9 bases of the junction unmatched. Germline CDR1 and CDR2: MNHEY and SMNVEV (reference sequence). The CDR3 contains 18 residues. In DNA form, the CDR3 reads TGTGCCAGCAGTTACAGGGGCGACCCCTACTCTGGGGCCAACGTCCTGACTTTC. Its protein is CASSYRGDPYSGANVLTF.